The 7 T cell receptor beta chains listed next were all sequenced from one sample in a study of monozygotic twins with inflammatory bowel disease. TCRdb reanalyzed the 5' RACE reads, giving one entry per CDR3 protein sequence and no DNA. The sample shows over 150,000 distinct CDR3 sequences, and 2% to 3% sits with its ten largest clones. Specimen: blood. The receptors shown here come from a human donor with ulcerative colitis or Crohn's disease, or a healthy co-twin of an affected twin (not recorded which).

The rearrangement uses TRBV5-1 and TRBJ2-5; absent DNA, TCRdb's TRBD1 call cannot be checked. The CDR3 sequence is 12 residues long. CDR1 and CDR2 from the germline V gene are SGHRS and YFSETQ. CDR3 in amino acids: CATGRGQETQYF.

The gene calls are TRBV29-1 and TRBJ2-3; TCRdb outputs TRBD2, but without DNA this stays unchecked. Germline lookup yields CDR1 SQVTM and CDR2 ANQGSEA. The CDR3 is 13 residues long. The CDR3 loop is CSVYTSAGDTQYF.

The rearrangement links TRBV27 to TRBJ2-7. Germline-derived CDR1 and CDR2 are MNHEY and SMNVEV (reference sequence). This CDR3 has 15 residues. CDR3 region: CASSHYPDYSYEQYF.

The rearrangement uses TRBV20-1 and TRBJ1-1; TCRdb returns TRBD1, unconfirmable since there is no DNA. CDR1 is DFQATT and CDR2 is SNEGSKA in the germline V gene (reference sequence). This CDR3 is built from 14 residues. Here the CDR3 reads CSARYSFGGTEAFF.

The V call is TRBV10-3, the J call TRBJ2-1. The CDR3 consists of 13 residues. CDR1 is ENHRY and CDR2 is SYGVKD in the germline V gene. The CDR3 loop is CASQGGSYNEQFF.

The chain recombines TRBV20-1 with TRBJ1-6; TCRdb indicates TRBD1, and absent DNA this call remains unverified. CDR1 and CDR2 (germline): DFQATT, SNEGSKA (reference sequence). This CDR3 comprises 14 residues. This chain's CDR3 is CSARVSRVGSPLHF.

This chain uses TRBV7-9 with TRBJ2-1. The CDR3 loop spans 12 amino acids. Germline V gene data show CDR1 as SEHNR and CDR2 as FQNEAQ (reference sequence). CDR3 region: CASTHQYNEQFF. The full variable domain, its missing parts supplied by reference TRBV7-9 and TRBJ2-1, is DTGVSQNPRHKITKRGQNVTFRCDPISEHNRLYWYRQTLGQGPEFLTYFQNEAQLEKSRLLSDRFSAERPKGSFSTLEIQRTEQGDSAMYLCASTHQYNEQFFGPGTRLTVL.